A single sample is the source of the 26 T cell receptor beta chains below, sequenced in a study of shared clonotypes between healthy human individuals. Produced via immunoSEQ multiplex PCR; TCRdb's table is partial and in-frame only. The sample contains approximately 2,200,000 clones, 93% of which appear only once. The naive CD8 subset, CD45RO-negative cells positively selected for CCR7, excluded terminally differentiated effector memory CD45RA+ cells. The material sequenced was naive CD8+ T cells from PBMCs. Receptor source: a man younger than 30 in good health. Some clones in this sample may be carry-over from other donors' samples.

The rearrangement joins TRBV7-9 to TRBJ1-1; the match to TRBD1 covers 12 bases. V shed 4 bases, J shed 11 bases, and the junction held 8 bases outside the gene matches. Germline lookup yields CDR1 SEHNR and CDR2 FQNEAQ (reference sequence). The CDR3 is made up of 14 amino acids. The CDR3 loop reads CASSSPGQGAKAFF. In nucleotides, the CDR3 is TGTGCCAGCAGCTCCCCGGGACAGGGGGCGAAGGCTTTCTTT. Looking up the rest from reference TRBV7-9 and TRBJ1-1 gives the full variable domain: DTGVSQNPRHKITKRGQNVTFRCDPISEHNRLYWYRQTLGQGPEFLTYFQNEAQLEKSRLLSDRFSAERPKGSFSTLEIQRTEQGDSAMYLCASSSPGQGAKAFFGQGTRLTVV.

The gene calls are TRBV4-1 and TRBJ2-2; D is possibly TRBD2 (5 bases). The germline gives CDR1 MGHRA, CDR2 YSYEKL. With 5 bases removed from V and 3 bases from J, the gap between germline ends came to 13 bases. The CDR3 covers 15 residues. The CDR3 DNA sequence: TGCGCCAGCAGCTTCGAGGACTTTCACACCGGGGAGCTGTTTTTT. This translates into CASSFEDFHTGELFF.

This chain links TRBV19 with TRBJ2-5; D remains ambiguous. V was clipped by 4 bases and J by 5 bases, with 14 bases between them. The CDR3 extends over 14 amino acids. Germline V gives CDR1 LNHDA, CDR2 SQIVND (reference sequence). CDR3 bases: TGTGCCAGTAGTACCCAACTATGGTGGGAGACCCAGTACTTC. As protein: CASSTQLWWETQYF.

The chain carries TRBV7-9 and TRBJ1-1; TRBD1 aligns across 10 bases. J lost 4 bases, V lost 4 bases, and 3 bases had no gene match. Per germline, CDR1 SEHNR and CDR2 FQNEAQ (reference sequence). The CDR3 is 14 amino acids. CDR3: CASSWGDRGTEAFF. DNA for the CDR3: TGTGCCAGCAGCTGGGGGGACAGGGGCACTGAAGCTTTCTTT. The full variable domain, in which reference TRBV7-9 and TRBJ1-1 provide the parts outside the CDR3, is DTGVSQNPRHKITKRGQNVTFRCDPISEHNRLYWYRQTLGQGPEFLTYFQNEAQLEKSRLLSDRFSAERPKGSFSTLEIQRTEQGDSAMYLCASSWGDRGTEAFFGQGTRLTVV.

This clone was detected only once. The J gene is TRBJ2-7, the V gene TRBV27; possible D gene TRBD2, 7 bases. The CDR3 runs 13 residues. V dropped 6 bases and J dropped 3 bases, with 12 bases sitting between them. In germline, CDR1 is MNHEY, CDR2 SMNVEV (reference sequence). In DNA, the CDR3 is TGTGCCAGCAGCCCCGGGGGGCACTACGAGCAGTACTTC. It codes for CASSPGGHYEQYF.

The chain uses TRBV5-1 and TRBJ1-1; TRBD1 is a possible D gene (6 bases). V lost 0 bases and J lost 0, with 12 bases in between. This CDR3 has 16 amino acids. Germline V gene lookup returns CDR1 SGHRS and CDR2 YFSETQ. The CDR3 nucleotides are TGCGCCAGCAGCTTGGTCTCAGGGGATATGAACACTGAAGCTTTCTTT. Amino acid sequence: CASSLVSGDMNTEAFF.

The gene calls are TRBV15 and TRBJ2-1; no clear D gene. This CDR3 is built from 15 residues. From germline, CDR1 is LNHNV and CDR2 YYDKDF (reference sequence). V lost 0 bases, J lost 5 bases, and 11 bases lay in between. CDR3 in amino acids: CATSRDWLSHNEQFF. In DNA, the CDR3 is TGTGCCACCAGCAGAGATTGGCTCAGTCACAATGAGCAGTTCTTC.

This sequence joins TRBV27 and TRBJ2-3, with D possibly matching TRBD2 (6 bases). V was pared by 6 bases and J by 0 bases, with 16 bases between. Germline CDR1 reads MNHEY; CDR2 reads SMNVEV (reference sequence). This CDR3 comprises 16 residues. The CDR3 is CASRGTVDSSTDTQYF. The CDR3, as DNA: TGTGCCAGCAGGGGGACTGTTGATTCTAGCACAGATACGCAGTATTTT.

A single count supports this clone. The chain links TRBV6-4 to TRBJ2-3; 7 bases map to TRBD2. The CDR3 is 16 amino acids. CDR1 is MRHNA and CDR2 is SNTAGT in the germline V gene. V was pared by 0 bases and J by 3 bases, with 6 bases of the junction left unmatched. CDR3 sequence: CASSDSRIGGTDTQYF. The CDR3 DNA reads TGTGCCAGCAGTGACTCACGGATCGGGGGGACAGATACGCAGTATTTT.

The chain has TRBV4-1 and TRBJ1-4, with TRBD1 matching over 9 bases. V shed 4 bases and J 8 bases; nucleotides not matched to a gene: 5. The CDR3 extends over 14 amino acids. Per germline, CDR1 MGHRA and CDR2 YSYEKL. CDR3 nucleotide sequence: TGCGCCAGCAGCCGGAGGGACAGGGCGGAAAAACTGTTTTTT. Amino acids: CASSRRDRAEKLFF.

This clone was counted once. The same CDR3 can be traced to other DNA sequences in this sample. The genes are TRBV27 and TRBJ1-1; 8 positions agree with TRBD1. CDR1 MNHEY and CDR2 SMNVEV come from the germline V gene (reference sequence). CDR3 length: 13 amino acids. Losses at the gene ends were 4 bases for V and 5 bases for J; bases not matched to a gene: 3. The CDR3 sequence is CASSSWTGTEAFF. The CDR3 nucleotides are TGTGCCAGCAGTTCATGGACAGGGACTGAAGCTTTCTTT.

A single count supports this clone. This chain uses TRBV4-1 with TRBJ2-7, with D possibly being TRBD2 (5 bases). This CDR3 spans 14 amino acids. The V and J ends lost 4 bases and 8 bases respectively, with 18 bases between them. CDR1 is MGHRA, CDR2 YSYEKL, per germline. CDR3 protein: CASSPPLVRTQQYF. DNA for the CDR3: TGCGCCAGCAGCCCCCCACTAGTTCGTACCCAGCAGTACTTC.

The chain carries TRBV29-1 and TRBJ2-7; D unclear. Germline assignment: CDR1 SQVTM and CDR2 ANQGSEA. CDR3 length equals 13 residues. V lost 4 bases, J lost 2 bases, and 12 bases lay in between. CDR3 in amino acids: CSVGGRTAYEQYF. The CDR3 DNA sequence: TGCAGCGTTGGCGGACGAACAGCCTACGAGCAGTACTTC.

The J gene is TRBJ2-3, the V gene TRBV27; D is unclear. Germline loops: CDR1 MNHEY, CDR2 SMNVEV (reference sequence). V was pared by 4 bases and J by 6 bases, with 11 bases between. The CDR3 extends over 13 amino acids. This CDR3 is CASSSIGEDTQYF. The CDR3 DNA reads TGTGCCAGCAGTTCAATAGGTGAGGATACGCAGTATTTT.

The chain recombines TRBV6-1 with TRBJ2-7; D unresolved. The germline V gene encodes CDR1 MNHNS and CDR2 SASEGT. The CDR3 contains 13 residues. The germline V and J ends were trimmed by 4 bases and 4 bases, with 11 bases remaining between them. The CDR3 region has the DNA TGTGCCAGCAGTGCCCTTAAGGGATACGAGCAGTACTTC. Protein sequence: CASSALKGYEQYF.

The chain joins TRBV29-1 to TRBJ1-4; D gene ambiguous. The CDR3 runs to 12 residues. Germline V gene lookup returns CDR1 SQVTM and CDR2 ANQGSEA. V was trimmed by 8 bases and J by 6 bases, leaving 13 bases between them. CDR3 in amino acids: CSFWAQDEKLFF. CDR3 nucleotide sequence: TGCAGCTTTTGGGCGCAAGATGAAAAACTGTTTTTT.

This chain joins TRBV19 and TRBJ2-7; TRBD1 matches 7 bases. The ends lost 5 bases at V and 7 bases at J; junction bases unmatched: 8. Germline-derived CDR1 and CDR2 are LNHDA and SQIVND (reference sequence). This CDR3 comprises 13 residues. DNA for the CDR3: TGTGCCAGTAGTGCCCGACAGGGAGAAGAGCAGTACTTC. Its protein is CASSARQGEEQYF.

J is TRBJ2-7 and V is TRBV7-7; D possibly corresponds to TRBD1 (6 bases). Germline loops: CDR1 SSHAT, CDR2 FNYEAQ (reference sequence). This CDR3 comprises 15 residues. V shed 1 base and J shed 3 bases, with 13 bases lying between them. CDR3 sequence: CASSLGRGFGYEQYF. The CDR3 DNA reads as TGTGCCAGCAGCTTAGGCAGGGGTTTCGGCTACGAGCAGTACTTC.

This clone was detected only once. The chain links TRBV27 to TRBJ2-7, with D hard to call. V was clipped by 6 bases and J by 2 bases, with 14 bases between them. The CDR3 consists of 14 residues. Per the germline V gene, CDR1 is MNHEY and CDR2 is SMNVEV (reference sequence). The CDR3 DNA reads TGTGCCAGCAGCCCCGTTGGCAGCCCCTACGAGCAGTACTTC. Amino acid sequence: CASSPVGSPYEQYF.

This clone was counted a few times. This chain uses TRBV11-2 with TRBJ1-1, with no clear D. The CDR3 consists of 14 residues. The V end lost 5 bases, the J end lost 6 bases, and 16 bases lay between the germline ends. The V gene's germline CDR1 is SGHAT and CDR2 FQNNGV. Here the CDR3 reads CASSAPNPRAEAFF. CDR3 sequence (DNA): TGTGCCAGCAGCGCGCCTAACCCCCGGGCTGAAGCTTTCTTT.

V is TRBV4-3 and J is TRBJ2-1; 7 bases line up with TRBD2. The germline V gene encodes CDR1 LGHNA and CDR2 YSLEER. The CDR3 covers 15 residues. The J segment lost 2 bases and the V segment lost 2 bases, leaving 3 bases of the junction unmatched. CDR3 amino acids: CASSQRGVTYNEQFF. The CDR3 DNA sequence: TGCGCCAGCAGCCAACGGGGGGTTACCTACAATGAGCAGTTCTTC.

This chain connects TRBV18 to TRBJ2-2; D might be TRBD1 or TRBD2, each matching 5 bases. The CDR3 loop spans 16 amino acids. In germline, CDR1 is KGHSH, CDR2 LQKENI. V was pared by 4 bases and J by 3 bases, with 15 bases between. CDR3 loop: CASSRGKDTYTGELFF. For the CDR3, the DNA is TGTGCCAGCTCACGGGGGAAGGACACCTACACCGGGGAGCTGTTTTTT.

Comments on this clone: The same CDR3 arises from other DNA sequences in this sample as well. The rearrangement links TRBV5-1 to TRBJ2-3, with 8 bases matching TRBD2. The CDR3 is 16 amino acids. The ends lost 0 bases at V and 0 bases at J; junction bases unmatched: 3. The germline gives CDR1 SGHRS, CDR2 YFSETQ. The CDR3 is CASSLASGGSTDTQYF. In DNA, the CDR3 is TGCGCCAGCAGCTTGGCCTCGGGAGGGAGCACAGATACGCAGTATTTT.

This clone was detected once. The CDR3 DNA is TGCGCCAGTCAGCCAAGTCAGGGTCTGTACGAGCAGTACTTC. Protein: CASQPSQGLYEQYF. The chain employs TRBV4-3 and TRBJ2-7; perhaps TRBD1 as D (5 bases). The CDR3 extends over 14 amino acids. From germline, CDR1 is LGHNA and CDR2 YSLEER. V lost 9 bases and J 4 bases, leaving 19 bases between the germline ends.

This chain uses TRBV4-3 with TRBJ2-7; 7 bases are a match to TRBD2. In germline, CDR1 is LGHNA, CDR2 YSLEER. V was clipped by 1 base and J by 3 bases; unmatched bases: 6. The CDR3 runs 15 residues. The CDR3 loop reads CASSQVTGGSYEQYF. The CDR3 bases are TGCGCCAGCAGCCAAGTTACGGGAGGAAGCTACGAGCAGTACTTC.

The chain combines TRBV14 with TRBJ1-1; D may be TRBD1 (6 bases). The CDR3 extends over 15 amino acids. Trimming removed 4 bases from V and 1 base from J, with 13 bases in between. Germline V CDR1 and CDR2: SGHDN, FVKESK. CDR3 region: CASSLLQGQNTEAFF. The DNA of the CDR3 is TGTGCCAGCAGCCTCCTACAGGGTCAGAACACTGAAGCTTTCTTT.